Here is one T cell receptor (beta chain) with its context. This may be a read error, as it is one base from a much larger clone. This specimen comes from a study of kidney transplant recipient with SARS-CoV-2 infection. The CDR3 runs to 14 residues. Germline V gene data show CDR1 as SEHNR and CDR2 as FQNEAQ (reference sequence). TCRdb itself ran the reads through MiXCR, one entry per CDR3 protein. The repertoire consists of approximately 250,000 distinct CDR3 sequences, with 29% occurring once and the leading ten covering about 7%. This material consisted of a blood sample, taken at baseline and on approximately day 120 from a kidney transplant recipient. This receptor was identified in a male patient in his thirties who had COVID-19 and was a kidney transplant recipient. A share of the T cells may be of graft donor origin. The chain has TRBV7-9 and TRBJ2-3; D is possibly TRBD1 (7 bases). The DNA end lines up better with TRBJ2-7; the J call may be wrong. CDR3 loop: CASSPQGQGGEQYF. In nucleotides, the CDR3 is TGTGCCAGCAGCCCCCAGGGGCAGGGGGGCGAGCAGTACTTC.